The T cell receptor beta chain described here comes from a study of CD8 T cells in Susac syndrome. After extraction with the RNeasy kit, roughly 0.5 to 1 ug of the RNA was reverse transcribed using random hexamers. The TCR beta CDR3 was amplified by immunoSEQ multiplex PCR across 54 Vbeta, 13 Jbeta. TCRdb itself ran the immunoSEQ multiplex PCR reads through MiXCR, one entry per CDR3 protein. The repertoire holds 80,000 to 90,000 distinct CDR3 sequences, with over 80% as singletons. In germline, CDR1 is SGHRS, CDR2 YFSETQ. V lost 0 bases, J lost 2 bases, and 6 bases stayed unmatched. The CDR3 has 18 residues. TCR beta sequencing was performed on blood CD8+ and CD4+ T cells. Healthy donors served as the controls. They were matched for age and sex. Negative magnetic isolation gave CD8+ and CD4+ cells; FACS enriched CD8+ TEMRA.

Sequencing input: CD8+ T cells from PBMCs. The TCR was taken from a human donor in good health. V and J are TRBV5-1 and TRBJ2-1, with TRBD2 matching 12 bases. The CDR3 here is CASSLALAGGPTYNEQFF. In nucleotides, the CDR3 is TGCGCCAGCAGCTTGGCGCTAGCGGGGGGGCCTACCTACAATGAGCAGTTCTTC.